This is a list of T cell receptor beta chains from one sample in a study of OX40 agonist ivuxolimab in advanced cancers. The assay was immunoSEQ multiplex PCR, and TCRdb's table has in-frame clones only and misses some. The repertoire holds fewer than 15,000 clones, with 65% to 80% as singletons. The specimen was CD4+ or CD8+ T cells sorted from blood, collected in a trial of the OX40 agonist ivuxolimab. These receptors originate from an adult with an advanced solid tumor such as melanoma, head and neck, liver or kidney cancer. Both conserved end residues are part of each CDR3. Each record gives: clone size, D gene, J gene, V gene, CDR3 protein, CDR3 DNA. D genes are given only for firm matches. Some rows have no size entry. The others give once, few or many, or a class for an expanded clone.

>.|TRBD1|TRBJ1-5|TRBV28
CASSHDKDRVHQPQHF
TGTGCCAGCAGCCACGATAAAGACAGGGTCCATCAGCCCCAGCATTTT
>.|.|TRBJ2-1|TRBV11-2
CASSFYPRGSSYNEQFF
TGTGCCAGCAGCTTCTATCCCCGGGGGAGCTCCTACAATGAGCAGTTCTTC
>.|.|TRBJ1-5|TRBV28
CASSTLVDSLNQPQHF
TGTGCCAGCAGTACATTAGTGGACAGTCTAAATCAGCCCCAGCATTTT
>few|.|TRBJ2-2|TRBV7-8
CASSRKMGAGELFF
TGTGCCAGCAGCCGTAAGATGGGGGCCGGGGAGCTGTTTTTT
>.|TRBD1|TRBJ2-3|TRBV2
CASSEGTGYSTDTQYF
TGTGCCAGCAGTGAGGGGACAGGGTACAGCACAGATACGCAGTATTTT
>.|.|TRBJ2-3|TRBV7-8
CASSLIDPDTDTQYF
TGTGCCAGCAGCTTAATTGACCCCGACACAGATACGCAGTATTTT
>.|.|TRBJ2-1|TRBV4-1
CASSQPTYNEQFF
TGCGCCAGCAGCCAACCAACATACAATGAGCAGTTCTTC
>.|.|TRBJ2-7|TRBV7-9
CASSLASRYGEQYF
TGTGCCAGCAGCTTAGCCTCCCGGTATGGCGAGCAGTACTTC
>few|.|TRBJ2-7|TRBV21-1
CASSKVGDRGCEQYF
TGTGCCAGCAGCAAAGTTGGGGACAGGGGGTGCGAGCAGTACTTC
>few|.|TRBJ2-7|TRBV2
CASSPGETLPGEQYF
TGTGCCAGCAGTCCGGGGGAAACCCTACCGGGCGAGCAGTACTTC
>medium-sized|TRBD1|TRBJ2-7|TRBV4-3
CASSQDVIDRAREQYF
TGCGCCAGCAGCCAAGATGTCATCGACAGGGCACGCGAGCAGTACTTC
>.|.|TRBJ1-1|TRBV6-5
CASSYSRGNTEAFF
TGTGCCAGCAGTTACTCTCGGGGGAACACTGAAGCTTTCTTT
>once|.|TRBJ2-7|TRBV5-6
CASSLVGSSYEQYF
TGTGCCAGCAGCTTGGTGGGCAGCTCCTACGAGCAGTACTTC
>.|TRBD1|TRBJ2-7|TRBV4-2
CASSGPGQGFGEQYF
TGTGCCAGCAGTGGGCCGGGACAGGGCTTTGGGGAGCAGTACTTC
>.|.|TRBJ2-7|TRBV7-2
CASSPPSYEQYF
TGTGCCAGCAGCCCCCCCTCCTACGAGCAGTACTTC
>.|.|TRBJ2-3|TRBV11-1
CASRAREGIPDTQYF
TGTGCCAGCAGAGCCAGGGAAGGGATCCCAGATACGCAGTATTTT
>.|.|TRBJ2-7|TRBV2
CASSGGLSGQYF
TGTGCCAGCAGTGGGGGCCTATCGGGGCAGTACTTC
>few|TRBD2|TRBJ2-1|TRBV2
CASSPTPGLRTYNEQFF
TGTGCCAGCAGTCCCACCCCGGGACTACGTACCTACAATGAGCAGTTCTTC
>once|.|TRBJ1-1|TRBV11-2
CASSLGTIQAFF
TGTGCCAGCAGCTTAGGGACAATACAAGCTTTCTTT